These 7 T cell receptor beta chains share one sample of origin, sequenced in a study of cytomegalovirus exposure and HLA in healthy donors. Assay: immunoSEQ multiplex PCR; the TCRdb copy retains only in-frame clones and omits some. The sample gives about 64,000 clones, 85% to 95% of which show up once; approximately 6.4% is in the top ten. Sequenced sample: PBMCs. The receptor source for this set is a woman aged 18 to 35 in good health and CMV-seropositive.

CDR3 residues: CASSPRGGVPIETQYF. CDR3 in DNA: TGTGCCAGCTCACCACGCGGGGGTGTCCCAATAGAGACCCAGTACTTC. The rearrangement joins TRBV18 to TRBJ2-5; 7 positions agree with TRBD2. There are 16 residues in the CDR3. Per the germline V gene, CDR1 is KGHSH and CDR2 is LQKENI. Trimming cost V 1 base and J 4 bases; bases outside gene matches: 9.

The gene calls are TRBV2 and TRBJ2-3; tentative D call: TRBD2 (6 bases). V was pared by 2 bases and J by 1 base, with 13 bases between. Germline V gene sequence: CDR1 SNHLY, CDR2 FYNNEI. CDR3 length: 16 amino acids. CDR3 amino acids: CASSELRGGGTDTQYF. CDR3 nucleotides: TGTGCCAGCAGTGAATTGCGGGGAGGTGGCACAGATACGCAGTATTTT.

The rearrangement links TRBV15 to TRBJ1-5; D is unresolved. Germline CDR1 and CDR2: LNHNV and YYDKDF (reference sequence). The CDR3 length is 13 residues. V lost 7 bases and J 6 bases, leaving 13 bases between the germline ends. DNA for the CDR3: TGTGCCACCAACCTAGATACGGGTCAGCCCCAGCATTTT. This encodes CATNLDTGQPQHF. Looking up the rest from reference TRBV15 and TRBJ1-5 gives the full variable domain: DAMVIQNPRYQVTQFGKPVTLSCSQTLNHNVMYWYQQKSSQAPKLLFHYYDKDFNNEADTPDNFQSRRPNTSFCFLDIRSPGLGDTAMYLCATNLDTGQPQHFGDGTRLSIL.

The chain uses TRBV2 and TRBJ2-3; 8 bases fit TRBD1. Per the germline V gene, CDR1 is SNHLY and CDR2 is FYNNEI. After removal of 2 bases from V and 3 bases from J, the junction contained 4 bases not matched to a gene. The CDR3 is 15 residues long. This chain's CDR3 is CASSEPGGFTDTQYF. DNA of the CDR3: TGTGCCAGCAGTGAACCAGGGGGCTTTACAGATACGCAGTATTTT.

The chain links TRBV9 to TRBJ1-3; D possibly corresponds to TRBD1 (6 bases). The CDR3 length is 16 residues. Germline CDR1 reads SGDLS; CDR2 reads YYNGEE. Trimming removed 3 bases at V and 8 bases at J, with 21 bases between. Here the CDR3 reads CASSGAPGQLRDTIYF. For the CDR3, the DNA is TGTGCCAGCAGCGGAGCCCCCGGACAGCTACGTGACACCATATATTTT.

The gene calls are TRBV28 and TRBJ1-5; D is unclear. This CDR3 has 13 amino acids. Trimming cost V 6 bases and J 0 bases, with 6 bases left between them. The V gene's germline CDR1 is MDHEN and CDR2 SYDVKM. This CDR3 reads CASRTNSNQPQHF. In DNA, the CDR3 is TGTGCCAGCAGGACAAATAGCAATCAGCCCCAGCATTTT.

The chain employs TRBV19 and TRBJ1-5, with D maybe TRBD1 (5 bases). V gave up 3 bases and J gave up 0 bases, with 9 bases separating them. The germline V gene encodes CDR1 LNHDA and CDR2 SQIVND (reference sequence). This CDR3 is 15 amino acids long. DNA for the CDR3: TGTGCCAGTAGTATGGCCAGGGCTAGCAATCAGCCCCAGCATTTT. Protein product: CASSMARASNQPQHF.